Listed below are T cell receptor beta chains from one sample, sequenced in a study of T cells in Graves' hyperthyroidism and ophthalmopathy. MiXCR, applied by TCRdb to the multiplex PCR reads, yields one record per CDR3 protein. The data show hundreds of thousands of distinct CDR3 sequences, around 13% seen once. The sample consisted of blood. Receptor source: a woman younger than 30 with Graves' hyperthyroidism. CDR3s include the opening cysteine and the closing phenylalanine or tryptophan.

CASRYGQENTEAFF TRBJ1-1 TRBV2
CASKETATGTTLGATEAFF TRBJ1-1 TRBV13
CASSSNLAGQKWTDTQYF TRBJ2-3 TRBV12-3/TRBV12-4
CAISGDTQETQYF TRBJ2-5 TRBV10-3
CASTESPGLSRNGYTF TRBJ1-2 TRBV6-1
CASSLASSRVYNSPLHF TRBJ1-6 TRBV5-1
CASSPIEGRENTQYF TRBJ2-3 TRBV13
CASSVGGSPEGREQYF TRBJ2-7 TRBV9
CEKANVSGQVDGKLFF TRBJ1-4 TRBV2
CSARVETGNGYTF TRBJ1-2 TRBV20-1
CASSLGQGALDEQFF TRBJ2-1 TRBV12-3/TRBV12-4
CASSQRGGSTDTQYF TRBJ2-3 TRBV4-2
CSAFGQDSTDTQYF TRBJ2-3 TRBV29-1
CASRLGAAGYEQYF TRBJ2-7 TRBV2
CASSLGSHGVRETQYF TRBJ2-5 TRBV7-9
CASTAAGNTGELFF TRBJ2-2 TRBV28
CASSQRWGGAEKLFF TRBJ1-4 TRBV14
CASSGGLAGALYNEQFF TRBJ2-1 TRBV2
CASSFKGYGYTF TRBJ1-2 TRBV28
CASSWGLAGATDTQYF TRBJ2-3 TRBV7-9
CSAGQGGTNEKLFF TRBJ1-4 TRBV29-1
CSARDQAGNTIYF TRBJ1-3 TRBV20-1
CASSLGWDTQYF TRBJ2-3 TRBV7-8
CSVGGLAGDSLYF TRBJ2-5 TRBV29-1
CASSFTANTGELFF TRBJ2-2 TRBV7-9
CSARDLTSDYNEQFF TRBJ2-1 TRBV20-1
CAWSVRAGGNEKLFF TRBJ1-4 TRBV30